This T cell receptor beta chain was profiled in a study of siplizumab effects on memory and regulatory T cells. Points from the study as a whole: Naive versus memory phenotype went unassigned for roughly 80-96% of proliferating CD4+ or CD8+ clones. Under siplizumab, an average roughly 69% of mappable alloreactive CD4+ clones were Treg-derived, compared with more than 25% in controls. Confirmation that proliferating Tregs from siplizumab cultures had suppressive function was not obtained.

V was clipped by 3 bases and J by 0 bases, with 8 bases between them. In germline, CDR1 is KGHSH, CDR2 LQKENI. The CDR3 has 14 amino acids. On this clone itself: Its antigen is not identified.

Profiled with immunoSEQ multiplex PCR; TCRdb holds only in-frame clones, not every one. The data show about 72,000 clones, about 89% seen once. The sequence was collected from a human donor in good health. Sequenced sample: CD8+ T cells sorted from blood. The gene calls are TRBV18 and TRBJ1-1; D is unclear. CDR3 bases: TGTGCCAGCTCACCGAGTTCCGTGAACACTGAAGCTTTCTTT. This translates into CASSPSSVNTEAFF.